The source of this T cell receptor (beta chain) is a study of T cells after yellow fever vaccination. TCRdb fed the 5' RACE reads into MiXCR, producing one record per CDR3 protein. The sample has some 320,000 distinct CDR3 sequences, about 10% seen once. Study conclusions and caveats: Booster sampling recovered most clones from primary vaccination (96% CD4, roughly 86% CD8). Clonotypes shared by both compartments, CD4 and CD8, made up a small share. Weaker, the secondary response peaked sooner, at day 5 versus 15.

As to this clonotype: The antigen is unknown.

Losses at the gene ends were 1 base for V and 0 bases for J; bases not matched to a gene: 9. The CDR3 is 18 amino acids. The germline CDR1 and CDR2 sequences are SEHNR and FQNEAQ (reference sequence). V gene TRBV7-9 combines with J gene TRBJ2-4, with 7 bases that match TRBD1. The source material was CD4+ T cells sorted from PBMCs, sampled 5 days after the yellow fever booster vaccination. The sequence came from a man between 18 and 29 years old who received the YFV17D yellow fever vaccine. The CDR3 sequence is CASSLVLGQLLAKNIQYF. The CDR3 nucleotides are TGTGCCAGCAGCTTAGTTCTGGGACAGTTACTAGCCAAAAACATTCAGTACTTC.